Shown below are 19 T cell receptor beta chains from a single sample sequenced in a study of post-analysis software for immune sequencing data. Overall study results and limits: Five or six TRBV segments (TRBV5-6, TRBV5-1 and TRBV20-1 among them) occurred more frequently in patients than in controls.

Prepared TCR beta cDNA libraries contained unique molecular identifiers. A single record per CDR3 protein comes from TCRdb applying MiXCR to the PCR reads. The sample has roughly 730,000 distinct CDR3 sequences, roughly 27% seen once; the top ten hold around 0.6%. What these receptors recognize is not known. The sequencing sample was made of blood. These receptors were collected from a girl aged 10-17 years with multiple sclerosis.

V usage is TRBV10-3 and J usage is TRBJ2-7; 10 positions match TRBD1. Germline-derived CDR1 and CDR2 are ENHRY and SYGVKD. Trimming took 0 bases from V and 7 from J; bases not matched to a gene: 6. The CDR3 loop spans 15 amino acids. Here the CDR3 reads CAISESKTGGNEQYF. CDR3 DNA: TGTGCCATCAGTGAGTCGAAGACAGGGGGCAATGAGCAGTACTTC.

This clonotype was seen a single time. One end of the junction is discordant with germline, which a read error may explain. The gene calls are TRBV5-6 and TRBJ2-7; maybe TRBD1 (6 bases). The CDR3 is made up of 15 amino acids. Per the germline V gene, CDR1 is SGHDT and CDR2 is YYEEEE. CDR3 nucleotide sequence: TGTGCCAGCAGCTTGGGGGACAACCCTTCCTACGAGAAGTACTTC. This sequence encodes CASSLGDNPSYEKYF.

This chain connects TRBV24-1 to TRBJ2-2; D is unclear. From germline, CDR1 is KGHDR and CDR2 SFDVKD. The CDR3 runs 13 residues. Between the trimmed V and J ends, which lost 5 bases and 6 bases, there was a span of 9 bases. The DNA of the CDR3 is TGTGCCACCAGTGTTCCTGGGTCCGGGGAGCTGTTTTTT. Protein: CATSVPGSGELFF.

This clonotype was seen more than once but under ten times. The CDR3 DNA follows: TGTGCCAGCAGGGTCACGGGAGTCGCTGGGGCCAACGTCCTGACTTTC. Protein: CASRVTGVAGANVLTF. V and J are TRBV6-2 or TRBV6-3 and TRBJ2-6; weak D call: TRBD2 (6 bases). The CDR3 extends over 16 amino acids. V lost 6 bases and J 2 bases, leaving 14 bases between the germline ends. CDR1 and CDR2 from the germline V gene are MNHEY and SVGEGT.

This clonotype was recorded at least ten times. The V gene is TRBV9, the J gene TRBJ2-3; D possibly corresponds to TRBD2 (6 bases). The CDR3 is 14 residues long. Looked up from germline, CDR1 is SGDLS and CDR2 is YYNGEE. With 4 bases removed from V and 3 bases from J, the gap between germline ends came to 12 bases. CDR3 protein: CASSPLGGTDTQYF. The CDR3 coding sequence is TGTGCCAGCAGCCCCCTGGGGGGTACAGATACGCAGTATTTT.

This chain links TRBV11-2 with TRBJ2-6; D is uncertain. The CDR3 totals 20 residues. Per germline, CDR1 SGHAT and CDR2 FQNNGV. The V and J ends lost 0 bases and 0 bases respectively, with 18 bases between them. The CDR3 nucleotides are TGTGCCAGCAGCTTAGATATCCGTCCAGGCGCCCGCTCTGGGGCCAACGTCCTGACTTTC. Encoded protein: CASSLDIRPGARSGANVLTF.

This chain joins TRBV20-1 and TRBJ1-2, with TRBD1 as a possible D gene (6 bases). CDR1 DFQATT and CDR2 SNEGSKA come from the germline V gene (reference sequence). V lost 5 bases and J 6 bases, leaving 22 bases between the germline ends. The CDR3 is made up of 15 amino acids. CDR3 region: CSAPRLFPEGDGYTF. DNA for the CDR3: TGCAGTGCTCCCCGGCTCTTTCCCGAGGGGGATGGCTACACCTTC.

The sample holds a few counts of this clonotype. J is TRBJ2-1 and V is TRBV13; D is unresolved. CDR1 is PRHDT and CDR2 is FYEKMQ in the germline V gene (reference sequence). There are 14 residues in the CDR3. Trimming left V 1 base short and J 7 bases short, with 11 bases between. The CDR3 DNA is TGTGCCAGCAGCTTAGATTCCCGATCGAATGAGCAGTTCTTC. The encoded protein is CASSLDSRSNEQFF. Drawing the rest from reference TRBV13 and TRBJ2-1, the complete variable domain is AAGVIQSPRHLIKEKRETATLKCYPIPRHDTVYWYQQGPGQDPQFLISFYEKMQSDKGSIPDRFSAQQFSDYHSELNMSSLELGDSALYFCASSLDSRSNEQFFGPGTRLTVL.

This clonotype was observed once. This chain connects TRBV3-1 to TRBJ2-3, with D possibly TRBD1 on 6 matching bases. The CDR3 length is 12 residues. Germline CDR1 reads LGHDT; CDR2 reads YNNKEL (reference sequence). V dropped 3 bases and J dropped 14 bases, with 15 bases sitting between them. Here the CDR3 reads CASSQSGQTVYF. CDR3 nucleotides: TGTGCCAGCAGCCAGTCCGGACAGACGGTGTATTTT.

The rearrangement links TRBV4-3 to TRBJ1-4; D remains ambiguous. The CDR3 extends over 15 amino acids. The ends were cut back, 0 bases at V and 8 bases at J, with 13 bases in the middle. Germline loops: CDR1 LGHNA, CDR2 YSLEER. CDR3 coding DNA: TGCGCCAGCAGCCAAGATCCGGCAGCTGACGAAAAACTGTTTTTT. Amino acid sequence: CASSQDPAADEKLFF.

This clonotype has more than one count but fewer than ten. The chain recombines TRBV15 with TRBJ2-5, with TRBD2 matching over 7 bases. The J segment lost 5 bases and the V segment lost 1 base, leaving 10 bases of the junction unmatched. The CDR3 extends over 16 amino acids. Germline V gene lookup returns CDR1 LNHNV and CDR2 YYDKDF (reference sequence). The CDR3 spells CATSRAAGSGLETQYF. The CDR3 nucleotides are TGTGCCACCAGCAGAGCAGCAGGTAGCGGGCTGGAGACCCAGTACTTC. The full variable domain, rest sourced from reference TRBV15 and TRBJ2-5, is DAMVIQNPRYQVTQFGKPVTLSCSQTLNHNVMYWYQQKSSQAPKLLFHYYDKDFNNEADTPDNFQSRRPNTSFCFLDIRSPGLGDTAMYLCATSRAAGSGLETQYFGPGTRLLVL.

This clonotype has ten or more counts. This chain joins TRBV6-5 and TRBJ1-2, with D perhaps TRBD1 (6 bases). Looked up from germline, CDR1 is MNHEY and CDR2 is SVGAGI. The CDR3 is 11 residues long. V was pared by 5 bases and J by 6 bases, with 7 bases between. Here the CDR3 DNA reads TGTGCCAGCAGTGAGGGGGATGGCTACACCTTC. Translating gives CASSEGDGYTF.

The chain carries TRBV7-2 and TRBJ2-5, with 7 positions matching TRBD2. This CDR3 contains 16 residues. Germline V gene sequence: CDR1 SGHTA, CDR2 FQGNSA. V lost 2 bases and J lost 5; bases outside the gene matches: 11. The CDR3 region is CASSLNPAGTGETQYF. CDR3 nucleotide sequence: TGTGCCAGCAGCTTAAACCCAGCGGGGACGGGGGAGACCCAGTACTTC.

This clonotype appeared a few times. The gene calls are TRBV5-6 and TRBJ1-5; D call uncertain. V lost 5 bases and J lost 0, with 12 bases in between. CDR1 and CDR2 (germline): SGHDT, YYEEEE. The CDR3 has 15 amino acids. The chain's CDR3 is CASRGWGTSNQPQHF. In DNA form, the CDR3 reads TGTGCCAGCAGGGGCTGGGGTACTAGCAATCAGCCCCAGCATTTT.

Only a few counts were recorded for this clonotype. This chain uses TRBV29-1 with TRBJ2-7; tentative D call: TRBD2 (6 bases). V lost 1 base, J lost 3 bases, and 10 bases lay in between. This CDR3 has 13 amino acids. Germline V CDR1 and CDR2: SQVTM, ANQGSEA. In DNA, the CDR3 is TGCAGCGTTGAAGGGAGGAGGGGCTACGAGCAGTACTTC. Its protein is CSVEGRRGYEQYF.

The rearrangement uses TRBV12-3 or TRBV12-4 and TRBJ1-5, with unresolved D. The CDR3 runs to 14 residues. The V and J ends lost 5 bases and 6 bases respectively, with 14 bases between them. CDR3 coding DNA: TGTGCCAGCAGTGGAACTGGAGGGTTTCAGCCCCAGCATTTT. Translation gives CASSGTGGFQPQHF.

The chain combines TRBV5-1 with TRBJ2-5; possible D gene TRBD1, 5 bases. Germline lookup yields CDR1 SGHRS and CDR2 YFSETQ. The CDR3 consists of 14 residues. V shed 0 bases and J shed 5 bases, with 11 bases lying between them. This CDR3 reads CASSLEAGWETQYF. The CDR3 DNA follows: TGCGCCAGCAGCTTGGAGGCAGGGTGGGAGACCCAGTACTTC.

This sequence joins TRBV5-1 and TRBJ2-5; 8 bases line up with TRBD1. J was trimmed by 5 bases and V by 4 bases; bases with no gene match: 4. This CDR3 comprises 13 residues. The germline V gene encodes CDR1 SGHRS and CDR2 YFSETQ. In nucleotides, the CDR3 is TGCGCCAGCAGCCGGACAGGGTCGGAGACCCAGTACTTC. Residues: CASSRTGSETQYF.

Regarding this clonotype: A read error may be the cause here, since a much bigger clone is one base away. The J gene is TRBJ2-7, the V gene TRBV29-1; the D is unclear. CDR3 length equals 11 residues. Looked up from germline, CDR1 is SQVTM and CDR2 is ANQGSEA. The V end was cut by 4 bases, the J end by 7 bases, with 11 bases between. CDR3 region: CSVAQNNEQYF. The CDR3 bases are TGCAGCGTTGCCCAGAACAATGAGCAGTACTTC.